This entry is about one T cell receptor (beta chain). V lost 0 bases and J lost 1, with 10 bases in between. The CDR3 is 15 amino acids. Germline CDR1 reads SGHNT; CDR2 reads YYREEE (reference sequence). This sample stems from a study of cytomegalovirus exposure and HLA in healthy donors. TCRdb keeps only in-frame clones here, not all; method: immunoSEQ multiplex PCR. Counted here are 150,000 to 200,000 clones, more than 80% occurring once; the ten biggest clones make up 3% to 3.5%. The chain links TRBV5-4 to TRBJ2-5; D may be TRBD1 (6 bases). The sequence derives from a woman in her late teens or twenties in good health and CMV-seropositive. The sample consisted of PBMCs. The CDR3 region has the DNA TGTGCCAGCAGCTTGGCCCTGGACAGCCAAGAGACCCAGTACTTC. It translates to CASSLALDSQETQYF.